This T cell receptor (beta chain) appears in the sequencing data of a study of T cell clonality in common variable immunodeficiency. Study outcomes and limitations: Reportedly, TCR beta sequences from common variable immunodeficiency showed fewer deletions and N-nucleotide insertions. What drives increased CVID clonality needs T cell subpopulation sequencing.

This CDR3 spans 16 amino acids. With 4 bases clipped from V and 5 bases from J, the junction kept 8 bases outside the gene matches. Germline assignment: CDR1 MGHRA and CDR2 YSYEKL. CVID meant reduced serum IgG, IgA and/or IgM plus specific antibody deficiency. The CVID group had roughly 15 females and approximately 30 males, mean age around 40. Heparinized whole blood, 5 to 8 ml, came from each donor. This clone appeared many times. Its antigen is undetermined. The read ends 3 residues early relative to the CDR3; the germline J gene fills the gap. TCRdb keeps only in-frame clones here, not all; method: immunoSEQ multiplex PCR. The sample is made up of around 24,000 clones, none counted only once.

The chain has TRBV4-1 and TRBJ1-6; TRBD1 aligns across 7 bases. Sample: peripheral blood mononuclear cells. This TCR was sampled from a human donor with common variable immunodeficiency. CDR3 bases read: TGCGCCAGCAGCCCGGTACAGGGGCGAAATAATTCACCC. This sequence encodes CASSPVQGRNNSP. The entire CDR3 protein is CASSPVQGRNNSPLHF.